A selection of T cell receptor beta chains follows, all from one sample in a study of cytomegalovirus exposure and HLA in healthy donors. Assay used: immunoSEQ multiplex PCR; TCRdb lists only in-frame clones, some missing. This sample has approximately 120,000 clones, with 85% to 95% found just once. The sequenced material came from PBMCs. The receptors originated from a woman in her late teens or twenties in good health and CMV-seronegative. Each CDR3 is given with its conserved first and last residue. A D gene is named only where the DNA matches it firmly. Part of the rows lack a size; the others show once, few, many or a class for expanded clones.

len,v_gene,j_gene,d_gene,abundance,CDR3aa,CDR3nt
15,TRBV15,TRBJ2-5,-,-,CATSRDPGRQETQYF,TGTGCCACCAGCAGAGACCCAGGTCGGCAAGAGACCCAGTACTTC
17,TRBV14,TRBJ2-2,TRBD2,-,CASSPGLAGVGTGELFF,TGTGCCAGCAGCCCGGGACTAGCGGGGGTTGGCACCGGGGAGCTGTTTTTT
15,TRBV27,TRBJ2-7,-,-,CASSLYTGSSYEQYF,TGTGCCAGCAGTTTATATACAGGGAGCTCCTACGAGCAGTACTTC
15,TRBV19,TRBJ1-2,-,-,CASSMIGQNSYGYTF,TGTGCCAGTAGTATGATAGGTCAGAACAGCTATGGCTACACCTTC
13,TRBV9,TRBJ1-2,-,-,CASSNGRDYGYTF,TGTGCCAGCAGCAATGGCAGGGATTATGGCTACACCTTC
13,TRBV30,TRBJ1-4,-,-,CASQGLLHEKLFF,TGTGCCTCCCAGGGGCTCTTGCATGAAAAACTGTTTTTT
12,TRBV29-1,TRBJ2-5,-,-,CSAWDTLETQYF,TGCAGCGCATGGGACACCCTGGAGACCCAGTACTTC
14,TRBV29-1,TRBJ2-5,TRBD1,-,CSVVLDRGRATQYF,TGCAGCGTTGTCCTGGACAGGGGGCGTGCGACCCAGTACTTC
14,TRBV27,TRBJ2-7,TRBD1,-,CASSYGTGDYEQYF,TGTGCCAGCAGTTACGGGACAGGGGACTACGAGCAGTACTTC
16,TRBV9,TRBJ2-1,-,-,CASSVVDRSSYNEQFF,TGTGCCAGCAGCGTAGTCGATAGATCCTCCTACAATGAGCAGTTCTTC
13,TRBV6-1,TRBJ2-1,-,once,CASRDSSYNEQFF,TGTGCCAGCAGGGACAGTAGCTACAATGAGCAGTTCTTC
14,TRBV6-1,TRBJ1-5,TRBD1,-,CASSDGTVYQPQHF,TGTGCCAGCAGTGATGGGACAGTGTATCAGCCCCAGCATTTT
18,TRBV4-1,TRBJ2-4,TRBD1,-,CASSQYSMGQGTKNIQYF,TGCGCCAGCAGCCAATACAGCATGGGACAGGGGACCAAAAACATTCAGTACTTC
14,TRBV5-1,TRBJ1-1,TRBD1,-,CASSPGQGGTEAFF,TGCGCCAGCAGCCCGGGACAGGGAGGAACTGAAGCTTTCTTT
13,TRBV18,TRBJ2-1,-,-,CASSPPTYNEQFF,TGTGCCAGCTCACCTCCAACCTACAATGAGCAGTTCTTC
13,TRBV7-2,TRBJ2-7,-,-,CASAAGRYYEQYF,TGTGCCAGCGCCGCGGGCAGATACTACGAGCAGTACTTC
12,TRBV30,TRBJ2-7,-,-,CAWSIQTYEQYF,TGTGCCTGGAGCATACAAACCTACGAGCAGTACTTC
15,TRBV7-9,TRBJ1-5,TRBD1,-,CASSLAGGQNQPQHF,TGTGCCAGCAGCTTAGCGGGGGGACAGAATCAGCCCCAGCATTTT
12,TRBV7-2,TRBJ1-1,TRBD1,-,CASSSYRGEAFF,TGTGCCAGCAGCTCATACAGGGGTGAAGCTTTCTTT
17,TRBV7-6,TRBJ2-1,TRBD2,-,CASSLVAGAGIYNEQFF,TGTGCCAGCAGCTTAGTGGCGGGAGCGGGAATATACAATGAGCAGTTCTTC
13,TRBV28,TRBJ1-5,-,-,CASRLNRNQPQHF,TGTGCCAGCAGACTAAACAGGAATCAGCCCCAGCATTTT
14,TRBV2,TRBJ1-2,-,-,CATIEGRPVLGYTF,TGTGCTACAATTGAGGGGAGGCCGGTTCTTGGCTACACCTTC
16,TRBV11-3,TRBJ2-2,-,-,CASSPRTGPHTGELFF,TGTGCCAGCAGCCCCAGGACTGGACCACACACCGGGGAGCTGTTTTTT
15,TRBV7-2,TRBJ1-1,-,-,CASSLAGTQNTEAFF,TGTGCCAGCAGCTTAGCGGGGACACAGAACACTGAAGCTTTCTTT
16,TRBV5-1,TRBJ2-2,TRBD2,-,CASSSLAGGTAGELFF,TGCGCCAGCAGCTCCCTAGCGGGGGGGACGGCCGGGGAGCTGTTTTTT
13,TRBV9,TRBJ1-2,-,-,CASSAGGGYGYTF,TGTGCCAGCAGCGCTGGGGGGGGCTATGGCTACACCTTC
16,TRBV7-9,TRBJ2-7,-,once,CASSLDAGARSREQYF,TGTGCCAGCAGCTTAGATGCGGGGGCGCGATCAAGGGAGCAGTACTTC
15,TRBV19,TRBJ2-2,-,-,CASSSGQGYTGELFF,TGTGCCAGTAGTTCAGGGCAGGGTTACACCGGGGAGCTGTTTTTT
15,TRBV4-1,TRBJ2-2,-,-,CASSPVLASPGELFF,TGCGCCAGCAGCCCTGTACTCGCTTCCCCCGGGGAGCTGTTTTTT
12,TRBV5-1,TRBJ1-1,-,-,CASSLSGTEAFF,TGCGCCAGCAGCTTGTCAGGGACTGAAGCTTTCTTT
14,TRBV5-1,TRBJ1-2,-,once,CASSPLRGNYGYTF,TGCGCCAGCAGCCCCCTCAGAGGGAACTATGGCTACACCTTC
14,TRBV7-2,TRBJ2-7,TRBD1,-,CASSPRQGPYEQYF,TGTGCCAGCAGCCCGAGACAGGGGCCCTACGAGCAGTACTTC
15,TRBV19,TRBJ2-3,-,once,CATGPAGSVADTQYF,TGTGCCACCGGACCGGCAGGGTCGGTGGCAGATACGCAGTATTTT
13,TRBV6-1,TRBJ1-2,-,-,CASSTGSNYGYTF,TGTGCCAGCAGTACAGGGTCTAACTATGGCTACACCTTC
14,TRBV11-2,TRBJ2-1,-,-,CASSGRTGPGEQFF,TGTGCCAGCAGTGGCCGGACTGGACCAGGTGAGCAGTTCTTC
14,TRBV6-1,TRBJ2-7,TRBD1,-,CASIGTGGSYEQYF,TGTGCCAGCATAGGGACAGGGGGCTCCTACGAGCAGTACTTC
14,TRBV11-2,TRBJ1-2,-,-,CASTLTGANYGYTF,TGTGCCAGCACCCTTACAGGTGCCAACTATGGCTACACCTTC
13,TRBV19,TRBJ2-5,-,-,CASSIGLGETQYF,TGTGCCAGTAGTATCGGACTGGGGGAGACCCAGTACTTC
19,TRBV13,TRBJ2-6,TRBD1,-,CASSRGWGQGIAGANVLTF,TGTGCCAGCAGCCGGGGGTGGGGACAGGGTATAGCTGGGGCCAACGTCCTGACTTTC
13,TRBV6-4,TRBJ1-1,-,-,CASSEAGNTEAFF,TGTGCCAGCAGTGAAGCCGGGAACACTGAAGCTTTCTTT
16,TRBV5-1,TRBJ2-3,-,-,CASSPRALASTDTQYF,TGCGCCAGCAGCCCACGAGCGTTAGCTAGCACAGATACGCAGTATTTT
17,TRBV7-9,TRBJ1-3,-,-,CASSTDPTGPTGNTIYF,TGTGCCAGCAGCACCGATCCAACAGGGCCCACTGGAAACACCATATATTTT
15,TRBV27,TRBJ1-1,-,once,CASSLSQGLNTEAFF,TGTGCCAGCAGTTTATCGCAGGGTCTGAACACTGAAGCTTTCTTT
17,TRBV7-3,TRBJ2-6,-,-,CASSHGVIGGGANVLTF,TGTGCCAGCAGCCACGGAGTAATAGGTGGTGGGGCCAACGTCCTGACTTTC
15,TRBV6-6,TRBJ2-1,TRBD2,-,CASIIPGLAGNEQFF,TGTGCCAGCATCATACCGGGACTAGCGGGGAATGAGCAGTTCTTC
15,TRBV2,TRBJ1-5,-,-,CASSDRTVSNQPQHF,TGTGCCAGCAGTGATCGCACAGTTAGCAATCAGCCCCAGCATTTT
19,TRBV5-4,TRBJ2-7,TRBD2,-,CASSLSAALAGGSSYEQYF,TGTGCCAGCAGCTTGTCGGCTGCGCTAGCGGGAGGGAGCTCCTACGAGCAGTACTTC
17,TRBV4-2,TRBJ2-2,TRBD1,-,CASSQDEGQGYTGELFF,TGTGCCAGCAGCCAAGACGAGGGACAGGGGTACACCGGGGAGCTGTTTTTT
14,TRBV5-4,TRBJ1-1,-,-,CASSWGLMNTEAFF,TGTGCCAGCAGTTGGGGACTCATGAACACTGAAGCTTTCTTT
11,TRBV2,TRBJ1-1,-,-,CASSPNTEAFF,TGTGCCAGCAGCCCTAACACTGAAGCTTTCTTT
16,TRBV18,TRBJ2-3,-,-,CASSPSAGGATDTQYF,TGTGCCAGCTCCCCCAGTGCCGGGGGAGCCACAGATACGCAGTATTTT